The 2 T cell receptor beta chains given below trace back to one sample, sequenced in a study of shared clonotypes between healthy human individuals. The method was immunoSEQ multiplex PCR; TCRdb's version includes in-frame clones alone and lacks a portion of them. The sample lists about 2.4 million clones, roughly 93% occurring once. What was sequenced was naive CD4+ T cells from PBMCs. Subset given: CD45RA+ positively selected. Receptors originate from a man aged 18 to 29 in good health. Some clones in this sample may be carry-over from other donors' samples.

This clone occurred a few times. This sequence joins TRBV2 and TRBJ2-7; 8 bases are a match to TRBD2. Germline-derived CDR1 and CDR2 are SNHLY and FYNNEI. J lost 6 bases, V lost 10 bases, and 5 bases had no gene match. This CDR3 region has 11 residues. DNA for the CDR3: TGTGCCAAGGGTAGCGGGGCCGAGCAGTACTTC. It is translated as CAKGSGAEQYF.

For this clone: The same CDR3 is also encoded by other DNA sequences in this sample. This chain's CDR3 is CASSLARWQETQYF. The CDR3 DNA sequence: TGTGCCAGCAGCTTGGCTAGATGGCAAGAGACCCAGTACTTC. The chain recombines TRBV7-2 with TRBJ2-5; D gene ambiguous. The CDR3 sequence is 14 residues long. Germline values: CDR1 SGHTA, CDR2 FQGNSA. The ends were cut back, 3 bases at V and 2 bases at J, with 10 bases in the middle.